This section outlines one TCR beta chain sequence together with its context. Primers: 60 V beta forward and 13 J beta reverse. Sequencing was performed with immunoSEQ multiplex PCR; in TCRdb, only in-frame clones are kept and a portion is missing. Among 90,000 to 95,000 clones listed, 75% to 90% were seen once. CDR1 is LNHNV and CDR2 is YYDKDF in the germline V gene (reference sequence). V lost 5 bases and J lost 4; bases outside the gene matches: 7. The CDR3 is made up of 14 amino acids. The entry originates in a study of glioma-infiltrating T cells after dendritic cell vaccination. About the research overall: Dendritic cell vaccination trial patients had either newly diagnosed or recurrent glioblastoma. Treatment, given 2003 to 2012, was autologous tumor lysate-pulsed dendritic cell vaccination.

The sample's time point: after dendritic cell vaccination, including at tumor progression/relapse. PBMC sampling occurred before vaccination, two weeks after the third dose, and at progression. The gene calls are TRBV15 and TRBJ2-7, with 8 bases fitting TRBD1. Sequences were derived from blood, sampled after dendritic cell vaccination. The receptor was derived from a human donor with glioblastoma. Here the CDR3 reads CATSPRQGAYEQYF. In DNA, the CDR3 is TGTGCCACCAGCCCCCGCCAGGGGGCATACGAGCAGTACTTC.